The entry below describes one TCR beta chain. The target antigen is unknown. Documented time point: after dendritic cell vaccination, including at tumor progression/relapse. This sample was included in a study of glioma-infiltrating T cells after dendritic cell vaccination. As for the study in general: Dendritic cell vaccination trial patients had either newly diagnosed or recurrent glioblastoma. The vaccine used monocyte-derived dendritic cells pulsed overnight with autologous tumor lysate. Study-wide results and limits: Complete blood and tumor specimen sets were limited to few patients.

Some clones are missing from TCRdb's copy, which holds only in-frame ones; the method was immunoSEQ multiplex PCR. This sample has approximately 99,000 clones, with about 85% found just once. The germline V gene encodes CDR1 SGHRS and CDR2 YFSETQ. The CDR3 is made up of 14 amino acids. V lost 0 bases to trimming and J lost 3 bases, with 10 bases between them. V usage is TRBV5-1 and J usage is TRBJ2-7, with D perhaps matching TRBD1 (6 bases). This sequence originates from a human donor with glioblastoma. Sequencing was performed on blood, taken after dendritic cell vaccination. The CDR3 DNA is TGCGCCAGCAGCTTGGTGGGGGCCGTCTACGAGCAGTACTTC. It is translated as CASSLVGAVYEQYF.